Listed below are T cell receptor beta chains from one sample, sequenced in a study of blood T cell repertoires in COVID-19. Profiling relied on immunoSEQ multiplex PCR, and the TCRdb table lists in-frame clones only, not all of them. The sample holds 65,000 to 85,000 clones, about nine tenths seen once. Sample: peripheral blood. These receptors all come from a woman between 18 and 29 years old with acute or convalescent COVID-19. The CDR3 runs from the conserved cysteine through the conserved F or W. D genes are given only for firm matches. Expanded clones get a size class; other rows say once, few or many, or leave the size out.

D gene	J gene	clone size	V gene	CDR3 protein	CDR3 DNA
TRBD1	TRBJ2-2	.	TRBV6-5	CATDRGRNTGELFF	TGTGCCACCGACAGGGGACGCAACACCGGGGAGCTGTTTTTT
TRBD2	TRBJ2-5	.	TRBV4-2	CASSRGTSGFQETQYF	TGTGCCAGCAGCCGAGGTACTAGCGGGTTCCAAGAGACCCAGTACTTC
.	TRBJ1-4	.	TRBV9	CASSVEYSQYNEKLFF	TGTGCCAGCAGCGTAGAATATAGCCAGTATAATGAAAAACTGTTTTTT
TRBD2	TRBJ2-7	.	TRBV18	CASSPLPSGPSFEQYF	TGTGCCAGCTCACCATTGCCTAGCGGGCCTTCTTTCGAGCAGTACTTC
TRBD1	TRBJ1-1	.	TRBV20-1	CSASGDREANTEAFF	TGCAGTGCTAGTGGGGACAGGGAGGCGAACACTGAAGCTTTCTTT
TRBD2	TRBJ2-3	.	TRBV28	CAPGRAGGADTQYF	TGTGCCCCGGGGCGGGCGGGGGGGGCAGATACGCAGTATTTT
TRBD2	TRBJ2-1	.	TRBV28	CASSLLVVAGLNEQFF	TGTGCCAGCAGTTTATTGGTAGTAGCGGGACTCAATGAGCAGTTCTTC
TRBD1	TRBJ1-6	.	TRBV7-8	CASSKDRATARTPLHF	TGTGCCAGCAGCAAGGACAGGGCCACGGCGAGGACACCCCTCCACTTT
.	TRBJ1-1	.	TRBV7-2	CASSPTRGHMNTEAFF	TGTGCCAGCAGCCCAACCAGAGGGCATATGAACACTGAAGCTTTCTTT
.	TRBJ2-7	.	TRBV15	CATSMGRGAYEQYF	TGTGCCACCAGCATGGGCAGGGGGGCCTACGAGCAGTACTTC
TRBD1	TRBJ2-1	.	TRBV7-2	CASSLQGAVNEQFF	TGTGCCAGCAGCTTACAGGGGGCGGTGAATGAGCAGTTCTTC
TRBD2	TRBJ2-7	once	TRBV7-2	CASSVILAGVNEQYF	TGTGCCAGCAGCGTAATACTGGCGGGAGTGAACGAGCAGTACTTC
.	TRBJ1-3	.	TRBV30	CAWSGGLAGNTIYF	TGTGCCTGGAGTGGGGGGCTGGCGGGAAACACCATATATTTT
TRBD1	TRBJ1-1	.	TRBV11-2	CASSLTTGRNTEAFF	TGTGCCAGCAGCCTTACGACAGGGAGGAACACTGAAGCTTTCTTT
TRBD1	TRBJ2-1	.	TRBV18	CASSPPRTGLYNEQFF	TGTGCCAGCTCACCACCGAGGACAGGGCTCTACAATGAGCAGTTCTTC
.	TRBJ1-1	once	TRBV19	CASRFVGAATEAFF	TGTGCCAGTAGGTTCGTAGGGGCGGCCACTGAAGCTTTCTTT
.	TRBJ1-1	.	TRBV21-1	CASSAHRGFTEAFF	TGTGCCAGCAGCGCCCACAGGGGGTTCACTGAAGCTTTCTTT
.	TRBJ2-2	.	TRBV7-9	CASSLGGPVGELFF	TGTGCCAGCAGCTTAGGAGGGCCAGTCGGGGAGCTGTTTTTT
.	TRBJ2-2	.	TRBV7-7	CASSEGQNTGELFF	TGTGCCAGCAGCGAGGGACAAAACACCGGGGAGCTGTTTTTT
.	TRBJ2-7	.	TRBV28	CASSLPGRHEQYF	TGTGCCAGCAGTTTACCAGGAAGGCACGAGCAGTACTTC
TRBD1	TRBJ1-5	.	TRBV2	CASSDGPRQGGSNQPQHF	TGTGCCAGCAGTGATGGGCCGAGACAGGGCGGTAGCAATCAGCCCCAGCATTTT
.	TRBJ2-7	.	TRBV29-1	CSVVIGQLTYEQYF	TGCAGCGTTGTGATTGGGCAGTTAACCTACGAGCAGTACTTC
TRBD1	TRBJ2-1	once	TRBV3-1/TRBV3-2	CASSQYRGYERFF	TGTGCCAGCAGCCAGTACAGGGGTTATGAGCGGTTCTTC
.	TRBJ1-1	once	TRBV19	CASSKAGWGNTEAFF	TGTGCCAGTAGTAAGGCAGGGTGGGGGAACACTGAAGCTTTCTTT
.	TRBJ1-1	.	TRBV6-1	CASSEASDTEAFF	TGTGCCAGCAGTGAAGCCTCGGACACTGAAGCTTTCTTT
TRBD1	TRBJ1-2	.	TRBV2	CASSESQGALASYGYTF	TGTGCCAGCAGTGAATCACAGGGGGCCTTAGCGAGCTATGGCTACACCTTC
TRBD1	TRBJ1-1	once	TRBV18	CASSATGDLNTEAFF	TGTGCCAGCTCAGCCACAGGGGACCTGAACACTGAAGCTTTCTTT
TRBD1	TRBJ1-2	once	TRBV2	CASTQGARGSGYTF	TGTGCCAGCACCCAGGGGGCGCGGGGGTCTGGCTACACCTTC
.	TRBJ1-6	.	TRBV21-1	CASSKARGQPFFGSPLHF	TGTGCCAGCAGCAAAGCCAGGGGACAGCCCTTTTTTGGTTCACCCCTCCACTTT
TRBD1	TRBJ1-3	.	TRBV7-9	CASSPRTGLGNTIYF	TGTGCCAGCAGCCCCAGGACAGGGTTGGGCAACACCATATATTTT
.	TRBJ2-3	.	TRBV11-2	CASSKRGAATDTQYF	TGTGCCAGCAGCAAACGGGGGGCAGCCACAGATACGCAGTATTTT
.	TRBJ1-3	.	TRBV19	CASSEQAISGNTIYF	TGTGCCAGTAGTGAACAGGCAATCTCTGGAAACACCATATATTTT
TRBD1	TRBJ2-7	.	TRBV20-1	CSASMQGAGEQYF	TGCAGTGCTAGTATGCAGGGGGCGGGAGAGCAGTACTTC
.	TRBJ2-3	few	TRBV7-9	CASSFDRDTQYF	TGTGCCAGCAGCTTTGATAGAGATACGCAGTATTTT
.	TRBJ2-5	once	TRBV28	CASNRRRRGKETQYF	TGTGCCAGCAACCGGCGTAGACGGGGAAAAGAGACCCAGTACTTC
.	TRBJ2-5	.	TRBV2	CASSEARDQYF	TGTGCCAGCAGTGAAGCTCGGGACCAGTACTTC
.	TRBJ1-6	.	TRBV2	CASKSSYNSPLHF	TGTGCCAGCAAGAGCTCCTATAATTCACCCCTCCACTTT
TRBD1	TRBJ1-1	.	TRBV6-5	CASSPRGQGNTEAFF	TGTGCCAGCAGCCCCAGGGGACAGGGTAACACTGAAGCTTTCTTT
.	TRBJ1-2	.	TRBV27	CASRGARDPRNYGYTF	TGTGCCAGCAGGGGGGCCCGGGACCCGAGAAACTATGGCTACACCTTC
TRBD2	TRBJ2-1	.	TRBV6-2/TRBV6-3	CASSNPGLAEYNEQFF	TGTGCCAGCAGTAATCCGGGACTAGCGGAATACAATGAGCAGTTCTTC
TRBD1	TRBJ2-7	.	TRBV27	CASSLSSVLTGNYEQYF	TGTGCCAGCAGTTTATCGTCTGTCCTGACAGGGAACTACGAGCAGTACTTC
TRBD1	TRBJ2-3	.	TRBV14	CASSLSGTGGTDTQYF	TGTGCCAGCAGCCTGTCCGGGACAGGAGGCACAGATACGCAGTATTTT
.	TRBJ2-2	.	TRBV11-2	CASSLDRAGWTGELFF	TGTGCCAGCAGCTTAGATCGGGCAGGGTGGACCGGGGAGCTGTTTTTT
.	TRBJ1-6	.	TRBV19	CASRHLGSGLHF	TGTGCCAGTCGCCATCTCGGTTCCGGCCTCCACTTT
.	TRBJ2-5	.	TRBV7-2	CASGNRVWETQYF	TGTGCCAGCGGAAACAGGGTCTGGGAGACCCAGTACTTC
TRBD2	TRBJ2-2	.	TRBV2	CASRALAGDTGELFF	TGTGCCAGCAGAGCTCTAGCGGGGGACACCGGGGAGCTGTTTTTT
.	TRBJ1-1	few	TRBV20-1	CSARVYCGW	TGCAGTGCTAGAGTATATTGCGGTTGG
TRBD1	TRBJ2-2	.	TRBV7-8	CASSLTGGGTGELFF	TGTGCCAGCAGCTTGACAGGGGGAGGGACCGGGGAGCTGTTTTTT
.	TRBJ1-2	.	TRBV30	CAWSVQGVGYTF	TGTGCCTGGAGTGTACAGGGCGTTGGCTACACCTTC
.	TRBJ2-5	once	TRBV4-1	CASSQVAEQETQYF	TGCGCCAGCAGCCAAGTCGCAGAACAAGAGACCCAGTACTTC
.	TRBJ1-4	.	TRBV3-1/TRBV3-2	CASTRDTHNEKLFF	TGTGCCAGCACCCGGGACACCCATAATGAAAAACTGTTTTTT
.	TRBJ2-5	once	TRBV28	CASSSTSSTPAQYF	TGTGCCAGCAGTTCCACCTCATCTACGCCCGCCCAGTACTTC